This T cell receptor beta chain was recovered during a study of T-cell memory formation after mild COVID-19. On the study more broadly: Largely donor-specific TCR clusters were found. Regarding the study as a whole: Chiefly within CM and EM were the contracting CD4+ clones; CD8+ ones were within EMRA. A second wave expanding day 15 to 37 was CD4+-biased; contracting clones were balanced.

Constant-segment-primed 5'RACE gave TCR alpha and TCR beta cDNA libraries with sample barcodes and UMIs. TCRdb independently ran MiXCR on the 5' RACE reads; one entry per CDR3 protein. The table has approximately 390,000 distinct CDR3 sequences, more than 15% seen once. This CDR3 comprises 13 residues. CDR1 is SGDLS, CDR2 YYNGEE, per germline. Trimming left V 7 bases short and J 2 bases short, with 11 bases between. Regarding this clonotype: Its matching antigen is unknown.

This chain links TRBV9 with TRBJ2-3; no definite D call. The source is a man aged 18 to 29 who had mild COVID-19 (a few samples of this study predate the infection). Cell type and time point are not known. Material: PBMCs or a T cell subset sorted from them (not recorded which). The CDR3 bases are TGTGCCAGCGGTCTAGGACCCACAGATACGCAGTATTTT. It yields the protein CASGLGPTDTQYF. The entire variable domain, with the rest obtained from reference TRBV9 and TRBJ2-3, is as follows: DSGVTQTPKHLITATGQRVTLRCSPRSGDLSVYWYQQSLDQGLQFLIQYYNGEERAKGNILERFSAQQFPDLHSELNLSSLELGDSALYFCASGLGPTDTQYFGPGTRLTVL.